This is a list of T cell receptor beta chains from one sample in a study of shared clonotypes between healthy human individuals. The assay was immunoSEQ multiplex PCR, and TCRdb's table has in-frame clones only and misses some. The table has roughly 1 million clones, about four fifths seen once. Sample: memory CD4+ T cells from PBMCs. The receptors were gathered from a man aged 18 to 30 in good health. Some clones in this sample may be carry-over from other donors' samples. The CDR3 runs from the conserved cysteine through the conserved F or W.

>TRBV5-1
CASRFQGAGLKVTGELFF
>TRBV6-5
CASSYGAVQYF
>TRBV7-9
CASSLPGDTSNEQFF
>TRBV5-1
CASSFSTGNGYTF
>TRBV25-1
CASSDGRNYGYTF
>TRBV30
CAWSSPGPRETQYF
>TRBV28
CASSFENIQYF
>TRBV10-2
CASMVEWAGYNEQFF
>TRBV6-5
CASSYLVSYEQYF
>TRBV7-9
CASTPPGVPYGYTF
>TRBV28
CASTPGYEQFF
>TRBV27
CASSLLGYEQYF
>TRBV4-1
CASSQRGLHGYTF
>TRBV11-2
CASSRLGAAIQETQYF
>TRBV27
CASRRLQGARSNQPQHF
>TRBV2
CASRFTTNEKLFF
>TRBV7-2
CASSRQGSGNEKLFF
>TRBV29-1
CSVEKGLAGYTDTQYF
>TRBV2
CASSRGLGGYEQYF
>TRBV4-3
CASSPPVLPLGTYNSPLHF
>TRBV5-1
CASTLTSGITGELFF
>TRBV5-1
CASSLGFGGRQIDNEQFF
>TRBV6-6
CASKPAEGYGYTF
>TRBV29-1
CSVSSGGNQPQHF
>TRBV7-9
CASSLRGTEAFF
>TRBV5-1
CASSPQAVLWGPNEQFF
>TRBV11-2
CASSLSSGLKIDIEQYF
>TRBV9
CASSVRDKANTGELFF
>TRBV6-6
CASKTLAGTGGEQFF
>TRBV29-1
CSVDWTGVGNTIYF
>TRBV28
CASNRDGGYTF
>TRBV7-9
CASSIWTGGDDEQFF
>TRBV9
CASSVDGAGNTIYF
>TRBV30
CACAGGTYEQYF
>TRBV5-1
CASSLLSEGEAFF
>TRBV5-1
CASSRGQGRETQYF